These 28 T cell receptor beta chains were all obtained from the same sample, sequenced in a study of T cell changes during pregnancy in multiple sclerosis. Sequencing was performed with immunoSEQ multiplex PCR; in TCRdb, only in-frame clones are kept and a portion is missing. The sample carries over 65,000 clones, roughly 94% recorded once. The sample in question was peripheral blood, obtained in the third trimester of pregnancy. The source of these receptors is a female donor with multiple sclerosis, enrolled in a pregnancy study.

The chain recombines TRBV18 with TRBJ1-1, with D unresolved. This CDR3 region has 12 residues. The germline V gene has CDR1 KGHSH and CDR2 LQKENI. V was pared by 1 base and J by 6 bases, with 6 bases between. CDR3 DNA sequence: TGTGCCAGCTCACCACTGAGGGCTGAAGCTTTCTTT. It translates to CASSPLRAEAFF.

CDR3 bases: TGTGCCAGCAGCTCCACGACAGGGGTTACTTATAATTCACCCCTCCACTTT. Its translation: CASSSTTGVTYNSPLHF. V and J are TRBV7-8 and TRBJ1-6; 8 positions match TRBD1. The length of the CDR3 is 17 residues. J was trimmed by 4 bases and V by 4 bases; bases with no gene match: 9. Germline V gene lookup returns CDR1 SGHVS and CDR2 FQNEAQ.

The J gene is TRBJ2-2, the V gene TRBV28; 8 bases are shared with TRBD2. The CDR3 length is 17 residues. V gave up 1 base and J gave up 7 bases; unmatched junction bases: 11. Germline-derived CDR1 and CDR2 are MDHEN and SYDVKM. The CDR3 region has the DNA TGTGCCAGCAGTTTATTCGGCGCGGGGGGAAGTCTCGGGGAGCTGTTTTTT. Translated: CASSLFGAGGSLGELFF.

This rearrangement joins TRBV4-3 to TRBJ2-1; 9 nucleotides line up with TRBD1. V shed 5 bases and J 10 bases; nucleotides not matched to a gene: 18. The germline CDR1 and CDR2 sequences are LGHNA and YSLEER. CDR3 length: 17 residues. CDR3 protein: CASSSNPGQGLLGEQFF. The CDR3 DNA follows: TGCGCCAGCAGCTCAAATCCGGGACAGGGATTGTTAGGGGAGCAGTTCTTC.

CDR3 residues: CASSPTVTLYNQPQHF. DNA for the CDR3: TGTGCCAGCAGCCCGACAGTAACCCTTTATAATCAGCCCCAGCATTTT. This chain joins TRBV6-4 and TRBJ1-5, with TRBD1 as a possible D gene (5 bases). Germline loops: CDR1 MRHNA, CDR2 SNTAGT. The germline V and J ends were trimmed by 6 bases and 4 bases, with 19 bases remaining between them. The CDR3 runs 16 residues.

The chain employs TRBV7-8 and TRBJ1-2; D is ambiguous. With 1 base removed from V and 8 bases from J, the gap between germline ends came to 23 bases. Germline CDR1 and CDR2: SGHVS and FQNEAQ. The CDR3 spans 17 residues. The CDR3 region is CASSLVSQVVSFTGYTF. The CDR3 DNA sequence: TGTGCCAGCAGCTTAGTCTCGCAGGTGGTTTCATTTACGGGCTACACCTTC. Drawing the rest from reference TRBV7-8 and TRBJ1-2, the complete variable domain is GAGVSQSPRYKVAKRGQDVALRCDPISGHVSLFWYQQALGQGPEFLTYFQNEAQLDKSGLPSDRFFAERPEGSVSTLKIQRTQQEDSAVYLCASSLVSQVVSFTGYTFGSGTRLTVV.

V is TRBV11-2 and J is TRBJ1-1, with D tentatively TRBD1 (5 bases). Between the trimmed V and J ends, which lost 7 bases and 1 base, there was a span of 19 bases. Per the germline V gene, CDR1 is SGHAT and CDR2 is FQNNGV. The CDR3 extends over 16 amino acids. CDR3 region: CASITLGDGGNTEAFF. The CDR3 DNA is TGTGCCAGCATCACCCTTGGGGACGGGGGGAACACTGAAGCTTTCTTT.

The chain joins TRBV25-1 to TRBJ1-1; the match to TRBD1 covers 7 bases. This CDR3 spans 16 amino acids. Germline V gene data show CDR1 as MGHDK and CDR2 as SYGVNS. With V trimmed by 5 bases and J by 3 bases, 12 bases remained unmatched. The CDR3 protein is CASSSPTGMRDTEAFF. The CDR3 DNA follows: TGTGCCAGCAGTTCACCGACAGGGATGAGGGACACTGAAGCTTTCTTT.

The V call is TRBV29-1, the J call TRBJ2-7, with 8 positions matching TRBD2. The V segment lost 1 base and the J segment 2 bases; nucleotides outside the gene matches: 1. Germline CDR1 and CDR2: SQVTM and ANQGSEA. There are 13 residues in the CDR3. CDR3 amino acids: CSVEGGLAYEQYF. The CDR3 coding sequence is TGCAGCGTTGAAGGGGGACTAGCCTACGAGCAGTACTTC.

The chain uses TRBV29-1 and TRBJ1-1; 8 nucleotides line up with TRBD1. Germline CDR1 SQVTM, CDR2 ANQGSEA. The CDR3 is 14 residues long. J was trimmed by 2 bases and V by 4 bases; bases with no gene match: 6. As DNA, the CDR3 is TGCAGCGTTGGGACAGGGATCGGAAACACTGAAGCTTTCTTT. It codes for CSVGTGIGNTEAFF.

CDR3 sequence (DNA): TGTGCCAGTACAGGTTCCCTTGGCAATCAGCCCCAGCATTTT. Translated: CASTGSLGNQPQHF. This chain uses TRBV2 with TRBJ1-5, with a tentative D call TRBD1 (5 bases). CDR1 and CDR2 from the germline V gene are SNHLY and FYNNEI. V shed 9 bases and J shed 2 bases, with 14 bases lying between them. The CDR3 totals 14 residues.

The chain employs TRBV19 and TRBJ2-3, with 7 bases identical to TRBD2. The CDR3 consists of 16 residues. Trimming at V came to 2 bases and at J to 5 bases, leaving 10 bases not matched to a gene. In germline, CDR1 is LNHDA, CDR2 SQIVND (reference sequence). As DNA, the CDR3 is TGTGCCAGTAGTATAAGGGCTAGCGGAGTGGAAGATACGCAGTATTTT. Translation: CASSIRASGVEDTQYF.

The V and J genes are TRBV4-3 and TRBJ1-2; D unclear. Trimming left V 1 base short and J 4 bases short, with 7 bases between. Germline assignment: CDR1 LGHNA and CDR2 YSLEER. This CDR3 has 13 residues. DNA for the CDR3: TGCGCCAGCAGCCAAGGGCGGATCTATGGCTACACCTTC. Translated: CASSQGRIYGYTF.

The chain employs TRBV7-2 and TRBJ1-1, with D unclear. The CDR3 contains 13 residues. From germline, CDR1 is SGHTA and CDR2 FQGNSA. Trimming pared 6 bases from V and 7 bases from J, leaving 15 bases between. The CDR3 sequence: CASSYRSVHEAFF. DNA for the CDR3: TGTGCCAGCAGTTATCGGTCCGTGCATGAAGCTTTCTTT.

J is TRBJ1-2 and V is TRBV5-1, with D hard to call. The CDR3 has 15 amino acids. Trimming took 0 bases from V and 7 from J, leaving 16 bases between them. Germline CDR1 reads SGHRS; CDR2 reads YFSETQ. CDR3 sequence: CASSLADGSRGGYTF. The CDR3 coding sequence is TGCGCCAGCAGCTTGGCCGATGGATCTCGCGGTGGCTACACCTTC.

The genes are TRBV5-5 and TRBJ2-5, with D possibly being TRBD1 (6 bases). Germline V gene data show CDR1 as SGHKS and CDR2 as YYEKEE (reference sequence). V was pared by 4 bases and J by 5 bases, with 15 bases between. CDR3 size: 14 residues. In DNA form, the CDR3 reads TGTGCCAGCAGCGGGGGCTCCCTAGGGGAGACCCAGTACTTC. It specifies CASSGGSLGETQYF.

The chain combines TRBV11-2 with TRBJ2-7, with D possibly matching TRBD1 (6 bases). The CDR3 covers 13 residues. Trimming removed 5 bases from V and 2 bases from J, with 10 bases in between. From germline, CDR1 is SGHAT and CDR2 FQNNGV. In DNA form, the CDR3 reads TGTGCCAGCAGCCCGGACAGAACCTACGAGCAGTACTTC. Amino acids: CASSPDRTYEQYF. Supplemented by reference TRBV11-2 and TRBJ2-7, the full variable domain reads EAGVAQSPRYKIIEKRQSVAFWCNPISGHATLYWYQQILGQGPKLLIQFQNNGVVDDSQLPKDRFSAERLKGVDSTLKIQPAKLEDSAVYLCASSPDRTYEQYFGPGTRLTVT.

V gene TRBV7-9 combines with J gene TRBJ2-4, with 10 positions matching TRBD1. The length of the CDR3 is 14 residues. With V trimmed by 5 bases and J by 8 bases, 6 bases remained unmatched. The germline V gene encodes CDR1 SEHNR and CDR2 FQNEAQ (reference sequence). The CDR3 DNA is TGTGCCAGCAGCATGACAGGGGGCAAGGACATTCAGTACTTC. Translated, it gives CASSMTGGKDIQYF. Full variable domain (rest looked up from reference TRBV7-9 and TRBJ2-4): DTGVSQNPRHKITKRGQNVTFRCDPISEHNRLYWYRQTLGQGPEFLTYFQNEAQLEKSRLLSDRFSAERPKGSFSTLEIQRTEQGDSAMYLCASSMTGGKDIQYFGAGTRLSVL.

The chain joins TRBV25-1 to TRBJ1-5; the match to TRBD1 covers 8 bases. V lost 6 bases, J lost 5 bases, and 9 bases stayed unmatched. CDR1 is MGHDK, CDR2 SYGVNS, per germline. This CDR3 spans 15 amino acids. The CDR3 spells CASRGQGWGYQPQHF. CDR3 in DNA: TGTGCCAGCAGAGGACAGGGATGGGGGTATCAGCCCCAGCATTTT.

The chain has TRBV7-3 and TRBJ2-1; D is perhaps TRBD2 (7 bases). V was clipped by 1 base and J by 11 bases, with 15 bases between them. The CDR3 consists of 14 residues. Germline V CDR1 and CDR2: SGHTA, FQGTGA. The CDR3 DNA is TGTGCCAGCAGCTTAAAGAGGGCGGGGGCCAAGCAGTTCTTC. This translates into CASSLKRAGAKQFF. The full variable domain, rest sourced from reference TRBV7-3 and TRBJ2-1, is GAGVSQTPSNKVTEKGKYVELRCDPISGHTALYWYRQSLGQGPEFLIYFQGTGAADDSGLPNDRFFAVRPEGSVSTLKIQRTERGDSAVYLCASSLKRAGAKQFFGPGTRLTVL.

This chain links TRBV2 with TRBJ1-1, with D perhaps matching TRBD1 (6 bases). The CDR3 length is 15 residues. Germline V gives CDR1 SNHLY, CDR2 FYNNEI. The ends were cut back, 6 bases at V and 0 bases at J, with 14 bases in the middle. CDR3 sequence: CASSVQGPMNTEAFF. The CDR3 DNA reads as TGTGCCAGCAGCGTACAGGGTCCCATGAACACTGAAGCTTTCTTT.

A single count supports this clone. One end of the junction does not line up with germline, which may come from a read error. The genes are TRBV10-3 and TRBJ2-1, with TRBD2 identical over 11 bases. CDR3 size: 17 residues. Germline values: CDR1 ENHRY, CDR2 SYGVKD. The CDR3 sequence: CATSQLAGASSYNEQFF. DNA for the CDR3: TGTGCCACCAGTCAACTAGCGGGGGCAAGCTCCTACAATGAGCAGTTCTTC.

This rearrangement joins TRBV4-3 to TRBJ1-3, with D possibly TRBD1 on 6 matching bases. The CDR3 runs to 16 residues. V shed 3 bases and J shed 0 bases, with 12 bases lying between them. Germline CDR1 and CDR2: LGHNA and YSLEER. The CDR3 nucleotides read TGCGCCAGCAGCCACACTACAGGGACCTCTGGAAACACCATATATTTT. It yields the protein CASSHTTGTSGNTIYF.

The chain couples TRBV4-1 to TRBJ1-2, with TRBD1 matching 9 bases. This CDR3 is built from 14 residues. Germline loops: CDR1 MGHRA, CDR2 YSYEKL. With V trimmed by 4 bases and J by 8 bases, 8 bases remained unmatched. The CDR3, as DNA: TGCGCCAGCAGCCGCGGGGGACAGGGAGAAGGCTACACCTTC. It is translated as CASSRGGQGEGYTF.

This chain joins TRBV6-5 and TRBJ1-3; D is possibly TRBD1 (6 bases). V dropped 2 bases and J dropped 4 bases, with 9 bases sitting between them. Germline V gene sequence: CDR1 MNHEY, CDR2 SVGAGI. This CDR3 comprises 14 residues. CDR3 DNA: TGTGCCAGCAGTTACACAGGGTCAGGAAACACCATATATTTT. It is translated as CASSYTGSGNTIYF.

This rearrangement joins TRBV19 to TRBJ1-1, with 8 bases identical to TRBD1. The germline CDR1 and CDR2 sequences are LNHDA and SQIVND (reference sequence). Trimming cost V 2 bases and J 2 bases; bases outside gene matches: 4. The CDR3 length is 15 residues. This CDR3 reads CASSIKAGGNTEAFF. The CDR3 DNA sequence: TGTGCCAGTAGTATAAAGGCAGGGGGCAACACTGAAGCTTTCTTT.

The chain carries TRBV23-1 and TRBJ1-1; D might be TRBD1 (6 bases). TRBV23-1 is annotated as an ORF whose role is uncertain. Trimming removed 7 bases from V and 0 bases from J, with 15 bases in between. This CDR3 has 15 amino acids. The CDR3 region has the DNA TGCGCCAGCATGGGGGGGCAGCCCATGAACACTGAAGCTTTCTTT. Protein product: CASMGGQPMNTEAFF.

V gene TRBV20-1 combines with J gene TRBJ2-7; D remains ambiguous. CDR3 length: 11 residues. V lost 8 bases to trimming and J lost 2 bases, with 10 bases between them. The V gene's germline CDR1 is DFQATT and CDR2 SNEGSKA (reference sequence). The CDR3, as DNA: TGCAGTCGGTCCGCCACCTACGAGCAGTACTTC. Protein: CSRSATYEQYF.